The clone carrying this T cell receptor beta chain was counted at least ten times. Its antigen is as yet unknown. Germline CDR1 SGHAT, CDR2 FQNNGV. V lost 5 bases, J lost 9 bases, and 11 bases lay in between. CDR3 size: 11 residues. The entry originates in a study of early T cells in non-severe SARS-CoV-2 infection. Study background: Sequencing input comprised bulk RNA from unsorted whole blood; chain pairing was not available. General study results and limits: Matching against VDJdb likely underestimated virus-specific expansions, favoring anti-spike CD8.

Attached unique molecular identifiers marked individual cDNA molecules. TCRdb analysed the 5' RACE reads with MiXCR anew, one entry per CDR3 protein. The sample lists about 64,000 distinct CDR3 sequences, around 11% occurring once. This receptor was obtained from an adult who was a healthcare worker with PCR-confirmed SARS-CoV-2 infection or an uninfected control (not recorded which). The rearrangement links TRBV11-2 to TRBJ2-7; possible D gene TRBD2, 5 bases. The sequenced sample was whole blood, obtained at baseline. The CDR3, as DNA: TGTGCCAGCAGCCTCGGGGTGGTGCAGTACTTC. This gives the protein CASSLGVVQYF.